Presented here are 5 T cell receptor beta chains from one specimen sequenced in a study of shared clonotypes between healthy human individuals. Using immunoSEQ multiplex PCR, the repertoire was profiled, and TCRdb retains in-frame clones only, with some absent. The table shows about 1.1 million clones, with 78% occurring only once. The sequencing input was memory CD4+ T cells from PBMCs. Noted subset: CD45RA-negative fraction. Every receptor here comes from a man between 18 and 35 years old in good health. Some clones in this sample may be carry-over from other donors' samples.

The V call is TRBV10-2, the J call TRBJ2-7; maybe TRBD1 (6 bases). Germline values: CDR1 WSHSY, CDR2 SAAADI. V was cut by 0 bases and J by 3 bases, with 12 bases left in between. The CDR3 sequence is 15 residues long. CDR3 in amino acids: CASSESVTGRYEQYF. CDR3 nucleotides: TGCGCCAGCAGTGAGTCGGTGACAGGCCGCTACGAGCAGTACTTC.

The rearrangement links TRBV19 to TRBJ2-2; D gene unclear. V lost 3 bases to trimming and J lost 6 bases, with 11 bases between them. This CDR3 is built from 14 residues. The germline V gene has CDR1 LNHDA and CDR2 SQIVND (reference sequence). CDR3 bases: TGTGCCAGTAGTATTTATAGGGATCCCGGGGAGCTGTTTTTT. Translating gives CASSIYRDPGELFF.

The chain has TRBV11-2 and TRBJ2-1, with D perhaps matching TRBD1 (6 bases). CDR1 is SGHAT, CDR2 FQNNGV, per germline. This CDR3 spans 14 amino acids. V was cut by 5 bases and J by 5 bases, with 13 bases left in between. CDR3 in DNA: TGTGCCAGCAGCAAAGACAGGTATAACAATGAGCAGTTCTTC. Translating gives CASSKDRYNNEQFF.

The chain uses TRBV2 and TRBJ2-3; D may correspond to TRBD1 or TRBD2 (5 bases each). V lost 4 bases, J lost 6 bases, and 11 bases lay in between. This CDR3 is built from 13 residues. Germline-derived CDR1 and CDR2 are SNHLY and FYNNEI. The DNA for the CDR3 is TGTGCCAGCAGTGTAGGCAGGGAGGATACGCAGTATTTT. Amino acids: CASSVGREDTQYF.

The gene calls are TRBV4-3 and TRBJ2-3, with a weak D call TRBD2 (6 bases). Germline V gene lookup returns CDR1 LGHNA and CDR2 YSLEER. The CDR3 runs to 13 residues. V was cut by 4 bases and J by 2 bases, with 7 bases left in between. The CDR3 region has the DNA TGCGCCAGCAGCCGCGGGATCACAGATACGCAGTATTTT. The encoded protein is CASSRGITDTQYF.